These 24 T cell receptor beta chains share one sample of origin, sequenced in a study of a mutant IDH1 vaccine in newly diagnosed glioma. The time point was: baseline, week 1 (first vaccination visit). Specified treatment: pre-vaccination baseline after standard-of-care therapy. The repertoire was sequenced with immunoSEQ multiplex PCR; TCRdb's copy has only in-frame clones and lacks some. The table shows tens of thousands of clones, with around 86% occurring only once. The material was PBMCs, obtained from a glioma patient treated with radiotherapy, temozolomide or both. The source of these receptors is a man under 40 with glioma.

This rearrangement joins TRBV28 to TRBJ1-2, with D possibly matching TRBD1 (6 bases). The CDR3 runs to 14 residues. CDR1 is MDHEN and CDR2 is SYDVKM in the germline V gene. Trimming cost V 6 bases and J 5 bases, with 16 bases left between them. CDR3: CASRSTGSLYGYTF. In DNA form, the CDR3 reads TGTGCCAGCAGGTCGACAGGTTCTTTGTATGGCTACACCTTC.

The chain recombines TRBV6-1 with TRBJ1-4; D call uncertain. Trimming took off 7 bases at V and 4 bases at J, with 4 bases between the two ends. This CDR3 contains 11 residues. CDR1 and CDR2 (germline): MNHNS, SASEGT. The CDR3, as DNA: TGTGCCAGCATTCTTAATGAAAAACTGTTTTTT. Translation: CASILNEKLFF.

This chain uses TRBV6-5 with TRBJ1-5, with D unresolved. Looked up from germline, CDR1 is MNHEY and CDR2 is SVGAGI. The CDR3 totals 14 residues. V was pared by 5 bases and J by 0 bases, with 8 bases between. The CDR3 here is CASSPAYSNQPQHF. In DNA, the CDR3 is TGTGCCAGCAGTCCAGCTTATAGCAATCAGCCCCAGCATTTT.

The chain has TRBV7-6 and TRBJ1-5; unclear D gene. V was shortened by 2 bases and J by 3 bases, with 5 bases between the two germline ends. CDR1 SGHVS and CDR2 FNYEAQ come from the germline V gene. There are 13 residues in the CDR3. CDR3 residues: CASSLWDNQPQHF. The CDR3, as DNA: TGTGCCAGCAGCTTATGGGACAATCAGCCCCAGCATTTT.

This chain joins TRBV18 and TRBJ1-1; D perhaps matches TRBD1 (5 bases). Germline loops: CDR1 KGHSH, CDR2 LQKENI. This CDR3 region has 16 residues. Trimming cost V 0 bases and J 0 bases, with 11 bases left between them. CDR3: CASSPPGGALNTEAFF. The DNA of the CDR3 is TGTGCCAGCTCACCACCTGGCGGGGCGCTGAACACTGAAGCTTTCTTT.

The genes are TRBV15 and TRBJ2-1; 7 bases are a match to TRBD1. This CDR3 region has 17 residues. Germline V CDR1 and CDR2: LNHNV, YYDKDF (reference sequence). Trimming cost V 4 bases and J 8 bases; bases outside gene matches: 17. As DNA, the CDR3 is TGTGCCACCAGCACCTTTTTGTTACGGGACAGAGAACATGAGCAGTTCTTC. Translation gives CATSTFLLRDREHEQFF.

This rearrangement joins TRBV28 to TRBJ1-6; TRBD1 is a possible D gene (6 bases). Trimming stripped 0 bases from V and 0 bases from J, with 9 bases between. The CDR3 totals 17 residues. Germline-derived CDR1 and CDR2 are MDHEN and SYDVKM. The CDR3 here is CASSLWGRGSYNSPLHF. The CDR3 DNA follows: TGTGCCAGCAGTTTATGGGGCAGGGGCTCCTATAATTCACCCCTCCACTTT.

V and J are TRBV19 and TRBJ2-3; D unclear. V was clipped by 5 bases and J by 2 bases, with 8 bases between them. CDR1 is LNHDA, CDR2 SQIVND, per germline (reference sequence). The length of the CDR3 is 13 residues. The CDR3 DNA reads as TGTGCCAGTAGTTACCAAATCACAGATACGCAGTATTTT. This sequence encodes CASSYQITDTQYF.

The V gene is TRBV7-8, the J gene TRBJ2-3; 8 nucleotides agree with TRBD1. The CDR3 has 16 amino acids. V dropped 1 base and J dropped 2; count of bases not matched to a gene: 5. CDR1 and CDR2 (germline): SGHVS, FQNEAQ. This CDR3 is CASSLDRGDPTDTQYF. The CDR3 region has the DNA TGTGCCAGCAGCTTAGACAGGGGGGATCCCACAGATACGCAGTATTTT.

The chain recombines TRBV6-6 with TRBJ1-2; D not certain. The V gene lost 5 bases and the J gene lost 8 bases, with 9 bases spanning the gap. This CDR3 spans 11 amino acids. CDR1 and CDR2 from the germline V gene are MNHNY and SVGAGI (reference sequence). CDR3 coding DNA: TGTGCCAGCAGTCGATCCGGGGGCTACACCTTC. Residues: CASSRSGGYTF.

V usage is TRBV5-6 and J usage is TRBJ2-7; 8 nucleotides agree with TRBD2. Germline V gene sequence: CDR1 SGHDT, CDR2 YYEEEE. The V segment lost 0 bases and the J segment 4 bases; nucleotides outside the gene matches: 6. The CDR3 is 15 amino acids. The CDR3 here is CASSLGTSLSYEQYF. The CDR3 DNA reads as TGTGCCAGCAGCTTGGGGACTAGCCTGAGTTACGAGCAGTACTTC.

The genes are TRBV5-4 and TRBJ1-2; D unresolved. Germline V gene sequence: CDR1 SGHNT, CDR2 YYREEE (reference sequence). Trimming took off 0 bases at V and 8 bases at J, with 11 bases between the two ends. The CDR3 length is 13 residues. The CDR3 spells CASSLDLLGGYTF. The CDR3 nucleotides read TGTGCCAGCAGCTTGGATCTTTTGGGAGGCTACACCTTC.

This chain links TRBV14 with TRBJ1-4; 10 nucleotides line up with TRBD1. The CDR3 sequence is 16 residues long. Germline V CDR1 and CDR2: SGHDN, FVKESK. V lost 2 bases, J lost 7 bases, and 7 bases stayed unmatched. DNA for the CDR3: TGTGCCAGCAGCCAATGGGACAGGGGATATCGTGAAAAACTGTTTTTT. Its protein is CASSQWDRGYREKLFF.

This rearrangement joins TRBV5-8 to TRBJ1-1; the D is unclear. V was shortened by 4 bases and J by 1 base, with 14 bases between the two germline ends. The CDR3 covers 15 residues. The germline V gene encodes CDR1 SGHTS and CDR2 YDEGEE. CDR3 sequence (DNA): TGTGCCAGCAGCCGACTGAACCGGGGGAACACTGAAGCTTTCTTT. Its protein is CASSRLNRGNTEAFF.

This chain joins TRBV5-8 and TRBJ2-3; 8 positions match TRBD1. This CDR3 comprises 15 residues. V lost 2 bases and J lost 2; bases outside the gene matches: 4. CDR1 SGHTS and CDR2 YDEGEE come from the germline V gene. CDR3 sequence reads: CASSLGTGPTDTQYF. CDR3 bases: TGTGCCAGCAGCTTAGGGACAGGACCCACAGATACGCAGTATTTT.

The chain has TRBV14 and TRBJ1-1; a weak D match, TRBD1 (5 bases). V was pared by 1 base and J by 4 bases, with 10 bases between. The germline V gene encodes CDR1 SGHDN and CDR2 FVKESK. The CDR3 runs to 14 residues. The CDR3 reads CASSQVSGGTEAFF. CDR3 DNA sequence: TGTGCCAGCAGCCAAGTGTCGGGGGGCACTGAAGCTTTCTTT.

The chain uses TRBV4-1 and TRBJ2-7; either TRBD1 or TRBD2 may fit D (6 bases each). This CDR3 is built from 17 residues. Trimming left V 1 base short and J 0 bases short, with 16 bases between. Germline V lookup: CDR1 MGHRA, CDR2 YSYEKL. The CDR3 sequence is CASSQVTHGGSSYEQYF. The CDR3 DNA reads as TGCGCCAGCAGCCAAGTTACCCACGGGGGCAGCTCCTACGAGCAGTACTTC.

In nucleotides, the CDR3 is TGTGCCAGCAGCGTAGTGACAGCCAAGGGCGGGGAGCTGTTTTTT. It yields the protein CASSVVTAKGGELFF. The chain recombines TRBV9 with TRBJ2-2; D might be TRBD1 (5 bases). Germline V lookup: CDR1 SGDLS, CDR2 YYNGEE. The CDR3 extends over 15 amino acids. The V and J ends lost 0 bases and 7 bases respectively, with 13 bases between them.

The chain links TRBV7-8 to TRBJ2-5, with TRBD1 matching over 10 bases. Trimming cost V 6 bases and J 4 bases; bases outside gene matches: 11. CDR1 and CDR2 (germline): SGHVS, FQNEAQ. The CDR3 loop spans 16 amino acids. The CDR3 DNA is TGTGCCAGCAGTTACACTCAGGGACAGGGGAGAGAGACCCAGTACTTC. Translation gives CASSYTQGQGRETQYF.

The V and J genes are TRBV6-5 and TRBJ2-7; D uncertain. CDR1 is MNHEY, CDR2 SVGAGI, per germline. With 6 bases removed from V and 6 bases from J, the gap between germline ends came to 9 bases. The CDR3 runs to 11 residues. The CDR3 DNA is TGTGCCAGCAGATCATCAGGCGAGCAGTACTTC. Translated, it gives CASRSSGEQYF.

This clone was counted once. This sequence joins TRBV27 and TRBJ2-7; tentatively, D is TRBD1 (5 bases). Germline V gene sequence: CDR1 MNHEY, CDR2 SMNVEV (reference sequence). The CDR3 length is 14 residues. Trimming cost V 1 base and J 2 bases, with 9 bases left between them. In DNA form, the CDR3 reads TGTGCCAGCAGTTTATGGGGCCGAACCTACGAGCAGTACTTC. Its translation is CASSLWGRTYEQYF.

The rearrangement links TRBV6-6 to TRBJ2-4; the match to TRBD1 covers 11 bases. CDR3 length: 15 residues. CDR1 and CDR2 (germline): MNHNY, SVGAGI (reference sequence). The trim removed 5 bases at V and 7 bases at J, leaving 7 bases unmatched. CDR3 in DNA: TGTGCCAGCAGTACCTCCGGGACAGGGGGTAACATTCAGTACTTC. Residues: CASSTSGTGGNIQYF.

V gene TRBV5-1 combines with J gene TRBJ1-2; the match to TRBD1 covers 7 bases. CDR1 and CDR2 from the germline V gene are SGHRS and YFSETQ. V was clipped by 1 base and J by 4 bases; unmatched bases: 10. The CDR3 loop spans 16 amino acids. CDR3: CASSLTGQSSGYGYTF. In DNA, the CDR3 is TGCGCCAGCAGCTTGACGGGACAGTCCTCTGGCTATGGCTACACCTTC.

V is TRBV20-1 and J is TRBJ2-3; D uncertain. The V gene's germline CDR1 is DFQATT and CDR2 SNEGSKA (reference sequence). V was trimmed by 5 bases and J by 3 bases, leaving 6 bases between them. The CDR3 consists of 11 residues. CDR3 residues: CSALNTDTQYF. The CDR3, as DNA: TGCAGTGCTCTCAATACAGATACGCAGTATTTT.